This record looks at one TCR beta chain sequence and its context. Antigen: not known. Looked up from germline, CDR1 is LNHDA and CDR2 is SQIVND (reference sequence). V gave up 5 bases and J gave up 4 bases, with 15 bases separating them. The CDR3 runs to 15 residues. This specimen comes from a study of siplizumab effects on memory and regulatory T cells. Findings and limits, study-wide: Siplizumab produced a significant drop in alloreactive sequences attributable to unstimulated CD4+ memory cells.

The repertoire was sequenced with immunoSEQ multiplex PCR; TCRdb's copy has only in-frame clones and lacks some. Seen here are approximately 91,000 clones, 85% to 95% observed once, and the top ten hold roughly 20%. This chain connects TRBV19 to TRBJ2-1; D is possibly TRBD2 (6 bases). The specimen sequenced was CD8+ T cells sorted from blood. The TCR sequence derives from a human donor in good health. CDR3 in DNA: TGTGCCAGTAGTCTATCGGGACTCTTATACAATGAGCAGTTCTTC. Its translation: CASSLSGLLYNEQFF.